This entry is about one TCR beta chain. This specimen comes from a study of blood T cell repertoires in COVID-19. Original processing notes: Reference gene primer amplification gave estimated nucleated cell counts. TCRdb keeps only in-frame clones here, not all; method: immunoSEQ multiplex PCR. Clonal size and the V and J genes are those of that table, whereas D and trimming came from the DNA. The sample shows some 100,000 clones, about nine tenths of them seen only once. The J segment lost 5 bases and the V segment lost 4 bases, leaving 14 bases of the junction unmatched. Germline values: CDR1 MNHEY, CDR2 SVGEGT. CDR3 length: 17 amino acids.

The V call is TRBV6-2 or TRBV6-3, the J call TRBJ1-2, with TRBD1 identical over 9 bases. This TCR was sampled from a man aged 50-59 years with acute or convalescent COVID-19. Sequencing was carried out using peripheral blood. The CDR3 nucleotides are TGTGCCAGCAGTTGGCATCGACAGGGGGTCTTCATTTATGGCTACACCTTC. Translation gives CASSWHRQGVFIYGYTF.